A selection of T cell receptor beta chains follows, all from one sample in a study of CXCR3-negative and CXCR3-positive naive CD8 T cells. TCRdb reworked the 5' RACE reads into one entry per CDR3 protein, no DNA. This table holds some 130,000 distinct CDR3 sequences. Sequences were obtained from naive CXCR3- CD8+ T cells from blood. The receptors stem from a human donor in good health. Some clones in this sample may be carry-over from other donors' samples. Both conserved end residues are part of each CDR3.

v_gene: TRBV7-9
j_gene: TRBJ2-7
CDR3aa: CASSLGVEEQYF

v_gene: TRBV5-1
j_gene: TRBJ2-1
CDR3aa: CASSSGLAGEPSYNEQFF

v_gene: TRBV29-1
j_gene: TRBJ2-1
CDR3aa: CSVEGLAGSSYNEQFF

v_gene: TRBV6-1
j_gene: TRBJ1-1
CDR3aa: CASTKGGEAVTEAFF

v_gene: TRBV29-1
j_gene: TRBJ2-1
CDR3aa: CSAVGTGGSYNEQFF

v_gene: TRBV29-1
j_gene: TRBJ2-7
CDR3aa: CSVEGRAYEQYF

v_gene: TRBV28
j_gene: TRBJ2-3
CDR3aa: CASSLRGLADLTDTQYF

v_gene: TRBV29-1
j_gene: TRBJ2-7
CDR3aa: CSVGGGSTYEQYF

v_gene: TRBV27
j_gene: TRBJ2-1
CDR3aa: CASSKMGLVVNEQFF

v_gene: TRBV28
j_gene: TRBJ1-5
CDR3aa: CASQLPRQGNQPQHF

v_gene: TRBV6-6
j_gene: TRBJ1-1
CDR3aa: CASMGGGPRFDTEAFF

v_gene: TRBV12-3/TRBV12-4
j_gene: TRBJ2-7
CDR3aa: CASSPWTETYEQYF

v_gene: TRBV7-3
j_gene: TRBJ1-1
CDR3aa: CASSLVADTEAFF

v_gene: TRBV20-1
j_gene: TRBJ2-7
CDR3aa: CSAKGQYSYEQYF

v_gene: TRBV29-1
j_gene: TRBJ2-1
CDR3aa: CSVEIAGGYNEQFF

v_gene: TRBV4-1
j_gene: TRBJ2-7
CDR3aa: CASSQPGYGYEQYF

v_gene: TRBV7-9
j_gene: TRBJ2-5
CDR3aa: CASSPPVGTQYF

v_gene: TRBV28
j_gene: TRBJ2-3
CDR3aa: CASSPTLTSLVPDTQYF

v_gene: TRBV5-1
j_gene: TRBJ1-1
CDR3aa: CASSLYDLGQGGTEAFF

v_gene: TRBV4-1
j_gene: TRBJ2-1
CDR3aa: CASSQDHVGSTFDNEQFF

v_gene: TRBV9
j_gene: TRBJ1-1
CDR3aa: CASSAAPDGLNTEAFF

v_gene: TRBV13
j_gene: TRBJ2-5
CDR3aa: CASSPRGQEETQYF

v_gene: TRBV29-1
j_gene: TRBJ2-1
CDR3aa: CSVEGPEESYNEQFF

v_gene: TRBV11-3
j_gene: TRBJ2-1
CDR3aa: CASSLRAAEHYNEQFF

v_gene: TRBV20-1
j_gene: TRBJ2-1
CDR3aa: CSARDKLAGDNEQFF

v_gene: TRBV28
j_gene: TRBJ2-1
CDR3aa: CASSILTSGTYNEQFF

v_gene: TRBV29-1
j_gene: TRBJ2-2
CDR3aa: CSVEDYRSGELFF

v_gene: TRBV29-1
j_gene: TRBJ1-1
CDR3aa: CSVEVRSGTEAFF

v_gene: TRBV27
j_gene: TRBJ1-5
CDR3aa: CASSFTGQLGSQHF

v_gene: TRBV2
j_gene: TRBJ2-1
CDR3aa: CTSSPLAGGLDEQFF

v_gene: TRBV28
j_gene: TRBJ1-1
CDR3aa: CASSLRNSGWNTEAFF

v_gene: TRBV5-1
j_gene: TRBJ2-5
CDR3aa: CASSYPNDRVQETQYF

v_gene: TRBV7-9
j_gene: TRBJ2-7
CDR3aa: CASTGGFPYEQYF

v_gene: TRBV12-3/TRBV12-4
j_gene: TRBJ2-3
CDR3aa: CASSPGQGMNTQYF

v_gene: TRBV20-1
j_gene: TRBJ1-1
CDR3aa: CSARAADTNTEAFF

v_gene: TRBV20-1
j_gene: TRBJ2-7
CDR3aa: CSARAWGLAVGEFYEQYF

v_gene: TRBV5-1
j_gene: TRBJ1-5
CDR3aa: CASSLGTGDQPQHF

v_gene: TRBV12-3/TRBV12-4
j_gene: TRBJ2-7
CDR3aa: CASRREGLNEQYF

v_gene: TRBV12-3/TRBV12-4
j_gene: TRBJ2-5
CDR3aa: CASTGPQETQYF

v_gene: TRBV18
j_gene: TRBJ2-2
CDR3aa: CASSADQGYAGELFF

v_gene: TRBV7-9
j_gene: TRBJ2-7
CDR3aa: CASSSQDSQHYEQYF

v_gene: TRBV29-1
j_gene: TRBJ2-7
CDR3aa: CSVRTGTLYEQYF

v_gene: TRBV19
j_gene: TRBJ2-1
CDR3aa: CASSTETSGDYNEQFF

v_gene: TRBV7-9
j_gene: TRBJ2-5
CDR3aa: CASSLAGTSSQETQYF